This TCR beta chain comes out of a study of OX40 agonist ivuxolimab in advanced cancers. Across the whole study: Therapy given before enrollment (anti-PD-1, anti-PD-L1 or anti-CTLA-4) was allowed, and around 41% had some.

Germline loops: CDR1 SGHRS, CDR2 YFSETQ. This CDR3 contains 15 residues. Trimming removed 0 bases from V and 3 bases from J, with 10 bases in between. Sampled blood was obtained at baseline, cycle 4 day 1, and cycle 7 day 1. This clone was seen a single time. Its antigen is currently unknown. Libraries were prepared by immunoSEQ multiplex PCR; TCRdb keeps only in-frame clonotypes and omits some of them. Of tens of thousands of clones listed, 80% to 95% were seen once; the top ten hold less than 0.6%. General observations from the study: Expanded peripheral T cell antigen specificity was not determined.

The starting material was CD4+ or CD8+ T cells sorted from blood, obtained in a trial of the OX40 agonist ivuxolimab. The source of this sequence is an adult with an advanced solid tumor such as melanoma, head and neck, liver or kidney cancer. The rearrangement joins TRBV5-1 to TRBJ1-5; no firm D call. The DNA for the CDR3 is TGCGCCAGCAGCTTGGAGCCAGGTTCCAATCAGCCCCAGCATTTT. This translates into CASSLEPGSNQPQHF.